The next 2 T cell receptor beta chains were all read from a single sample in a study of radiotherapy plus CTLA-4 blockade in lung cancer. Here immunoSEQ multiplex PCR was the method, and the copy in TCRdb shows in-frame clones only, minus some. The table lists approximately 81,000 clones, around 76% of them singletons. The sample consisted of peripheral blood, taken from a patient treated with radiotherapy plus ipilimumab. The source of these receptors is a human donor with non-small cell lung cancer who had a partial response to radiotherapy plus ipilimumab. Some clones in this sample may be carry-over from other donors' samples.

The V gene is TRBV28, the J gene TRBJ2-1, with 8 positions matching TRBD2. The V segment lost 8 bases and the J segment 1 base; nucleotides outside the gene matches: 7. Germline V gene lookup returns CDR1 MDHEN and CDR2 SYDVKM. The CDR3 runs to 15 residues. The CDR3 here is CASLSGGASYNEQFF. The CDR3 DNA is TGTGCCAGCCTATCGGGGGGGGCATCCTACAATGAGCAGTTCTTC.

The genes are TRBV4-1 and TRBJ2-1; 16 bases are shared with TRBD2. This CDR3 contains 18 residues. Losses at the gene ends were 4 bases for V and 7 bases for J; bases not matched to a gene: 10. Looked up from germline, CDR1 is MGHRA and CDR2 is YSYEKL. Here the CDR3 reads CASSPASGLAGGPNEQFF. The CDR3 region has the DNA TGCGCCAGCAGCCCGGCTTCGGGACTAGCGGGGGGGCCGAATGAGCAGTTCTTC.